The T cell receptor (beta chain) described here comes from a study of neoadjuvant nivolumab and ipilimumab in lung cancer. Study results and caveats: Resected-tumor TCR richness correlated positively with pretherapy blood richness. Resected tumors had greater TCR richness and clonality than uninvolved lung.

With regard to this clone: Its matching antigen is unknown.

Produced via immunoSEQ multiplex PCR; TCRdb's table is partial and in-frame only. The sample shows 25,000 to 30,000 clones, around 76% of them seen only once. Trimming removed 3 bases at V and 8 bases at J, with 12 bases between. The CDR3 is 13 amino acids. CDR1 is SGHRS and CDR2 is YFSETQ in the germline V gene. The specimen comprised tumor tissue, sampled after neoadjuvant nivolumab, alone or with ipilimumab, at or shortly before surgery. The chain links TRBV5-1 to TRBJ2-4; no firm D call. This clonotype was sampled from an adult with non-small cell lung cancer. The CDR3 DNA reads as TGCGCCAGCAGCTCTCGCGATAGGGACATTCAGTACTTC. It yields the protein CASSSRDRDIQYF.